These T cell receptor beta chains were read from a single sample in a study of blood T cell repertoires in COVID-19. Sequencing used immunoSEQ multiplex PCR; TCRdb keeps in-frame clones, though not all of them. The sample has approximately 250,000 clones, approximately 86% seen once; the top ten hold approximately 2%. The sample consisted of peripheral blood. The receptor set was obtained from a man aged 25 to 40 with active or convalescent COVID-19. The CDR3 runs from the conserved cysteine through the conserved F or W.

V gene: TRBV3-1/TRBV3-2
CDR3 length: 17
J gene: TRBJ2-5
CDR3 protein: CASSQGAWDRGHETQYF

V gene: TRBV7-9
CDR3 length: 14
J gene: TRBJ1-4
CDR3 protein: CASSPGAAQEKLFF

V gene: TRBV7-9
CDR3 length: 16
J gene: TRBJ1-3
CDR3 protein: CASSTADWSGGNTIYF

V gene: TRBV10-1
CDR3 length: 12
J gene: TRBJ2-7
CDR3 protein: CASSGDSYEQYF

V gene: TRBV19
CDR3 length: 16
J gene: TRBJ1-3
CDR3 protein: CASSQTGEFAGNTIYF

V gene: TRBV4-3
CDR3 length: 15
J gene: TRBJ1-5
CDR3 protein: CASSQERTGAQPQHF

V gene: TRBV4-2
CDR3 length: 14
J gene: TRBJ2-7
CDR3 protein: CASSQGHRGYEQYF

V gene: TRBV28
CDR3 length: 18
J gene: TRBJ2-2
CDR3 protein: CASSLGTSGGLATGELFF

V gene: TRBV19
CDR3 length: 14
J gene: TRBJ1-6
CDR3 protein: CASSAGEGGSPLHF

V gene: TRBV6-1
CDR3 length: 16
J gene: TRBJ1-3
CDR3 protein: CASSEERGPVGNTIYF

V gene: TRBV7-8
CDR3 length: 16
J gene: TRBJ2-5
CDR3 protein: CASSSLLGGRHPTQYF

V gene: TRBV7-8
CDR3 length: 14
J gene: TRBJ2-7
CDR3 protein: CASSLAGRDYEQYF

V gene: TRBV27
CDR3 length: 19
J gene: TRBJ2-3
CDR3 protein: CASSRSLSGLAGGPDTQYF

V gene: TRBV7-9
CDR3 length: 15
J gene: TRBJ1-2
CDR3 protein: CASSLSPRDSYGYTF

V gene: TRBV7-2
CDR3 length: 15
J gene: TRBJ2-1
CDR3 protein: CASSLATSGVNEQFF

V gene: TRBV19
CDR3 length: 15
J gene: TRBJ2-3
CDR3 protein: CASSVLAGSTDTQYF

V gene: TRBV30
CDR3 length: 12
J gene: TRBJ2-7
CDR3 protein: CAWSEQPGEQYF

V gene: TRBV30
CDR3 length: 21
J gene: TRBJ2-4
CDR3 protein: CAWSAEGGATIGDLAKNIQYF

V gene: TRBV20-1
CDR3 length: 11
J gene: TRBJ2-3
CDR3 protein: CSASSGTSLYF

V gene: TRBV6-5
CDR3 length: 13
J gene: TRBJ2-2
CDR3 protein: CASGPVNTGELFF

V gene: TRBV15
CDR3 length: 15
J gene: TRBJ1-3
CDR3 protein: CATSMDGLSGNTIYF

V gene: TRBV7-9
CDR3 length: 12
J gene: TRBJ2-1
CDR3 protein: CASSLSSNEQFF

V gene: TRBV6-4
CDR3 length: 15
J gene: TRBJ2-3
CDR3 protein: CASIWTSGGTDTQYF

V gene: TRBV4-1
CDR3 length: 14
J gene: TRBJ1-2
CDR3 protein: CASSQDHNNGGYTF

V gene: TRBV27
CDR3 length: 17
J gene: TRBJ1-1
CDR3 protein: CASSLSGNRGRDTEAFF

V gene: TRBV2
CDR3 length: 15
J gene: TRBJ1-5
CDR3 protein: CASSSPDRPYQPQHF

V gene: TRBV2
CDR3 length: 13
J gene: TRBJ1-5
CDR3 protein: CASSNMGNQPQHF

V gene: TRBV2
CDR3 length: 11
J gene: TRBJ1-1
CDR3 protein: CASRYQGKAFF

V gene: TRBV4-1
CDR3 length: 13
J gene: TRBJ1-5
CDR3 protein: CASSQDYNQPQHF

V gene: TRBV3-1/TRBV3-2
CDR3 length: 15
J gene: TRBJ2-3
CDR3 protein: CASTLAGGRTDTQYF

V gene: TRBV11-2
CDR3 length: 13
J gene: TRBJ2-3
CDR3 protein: CASSPEATDTQYF

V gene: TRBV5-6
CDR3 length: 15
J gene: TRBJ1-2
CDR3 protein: CASRHRRRGYYGYTF

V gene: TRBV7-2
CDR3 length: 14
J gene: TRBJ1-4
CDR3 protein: CASSPGTGAEKLFF

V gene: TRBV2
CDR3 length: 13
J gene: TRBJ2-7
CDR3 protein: CASSFGQSYEQYF

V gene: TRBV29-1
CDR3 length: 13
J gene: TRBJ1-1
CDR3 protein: CSVGDRGITEAFF

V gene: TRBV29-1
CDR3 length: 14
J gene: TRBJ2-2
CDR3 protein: CSVKGQVNTGELFF

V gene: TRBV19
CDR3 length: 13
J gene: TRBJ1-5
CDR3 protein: CASSSHSNQPQHF

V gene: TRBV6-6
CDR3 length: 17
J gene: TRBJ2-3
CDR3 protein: CASSPNPPNRSTDTQYF

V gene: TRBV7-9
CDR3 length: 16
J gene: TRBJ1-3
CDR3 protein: CASSLIPGFGGNTIYF

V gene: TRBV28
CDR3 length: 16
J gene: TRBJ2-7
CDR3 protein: CATERNGQRNSYEQYF

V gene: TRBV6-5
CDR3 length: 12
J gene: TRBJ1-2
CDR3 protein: CATGGGVDGYTF